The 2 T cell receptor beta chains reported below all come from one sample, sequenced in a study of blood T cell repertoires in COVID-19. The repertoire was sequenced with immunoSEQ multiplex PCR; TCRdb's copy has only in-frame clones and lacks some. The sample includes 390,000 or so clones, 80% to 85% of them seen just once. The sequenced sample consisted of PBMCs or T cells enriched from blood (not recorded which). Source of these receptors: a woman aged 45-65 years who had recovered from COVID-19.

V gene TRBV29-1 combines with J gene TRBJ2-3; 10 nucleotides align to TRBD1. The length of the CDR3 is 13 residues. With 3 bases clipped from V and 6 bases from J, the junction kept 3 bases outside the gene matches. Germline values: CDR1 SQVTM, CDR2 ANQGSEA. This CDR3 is CSVEGQGFDTQYF. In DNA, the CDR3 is TGCAGCGTTGAGGGACAGGGGTTCGATACGCAGTATTTT.

CDR3 protein: CASSYPGAGENTEAFF. CDR3 bases: TGTGCCAGCAGTTACCCGGGTGCTGGAGAGAACACTGAAGCTTTCTTT. The chain links TRBV6-5 to TRBJ1-1; D unclear. Trimming removed 2 bases from V and 1 base from J, with 14 bases in between. Per the germline V gene, CDR1 is MNHEY and CDR2 is SVGAGI. The CDR3 is made up of 16 amino acids.